The sequence of this T cell receptor (beta chain) was determined in a study of blood T cell repertoires in COVID-19. The data were produced by immunoSEQ multiplex PCR, yet TCRdb's version contains in-frame clones alone and is incomplete. The repertoire includes more than 80,000 clones, around 88% of them detected once, and 18% sits in the top ten. Germline V gives CDR1 MNHEY, CDR2 SVGAGI. Deletions cut 3 bases from V and 4 bases from J, with 12 bases between. CDR3 length: 15 residues. The chain combines TRBV6-5 with TRBJ2-2, with a possible D match to TRBD1 (5 bases). The receptor comes from a woman aged 55-69 years with COVID-19, enrolled during active disease. The sample comprised peripheral blood. The CDR3 loop reads CASSYKGIVTGELFF. In nucleotides, the CDR3 is TGTGCCAGCAGTTATAAGGGGATAGTCACCGGGGAGCTGTTTTTT.